This TCR beta chain is drawn from a study of beta chain features in type 1 diabetes. Study information: The number of sorted cells examined across all samples was under 130,000,000.

The study's findings and limits: VDJ junctions from type 1 diabetes patients carried fewer insertions and larger deletions. Among patients with Type 1 diabetes, TCRB CDR3s were moderately but significantly shorter in every one of the four CD4+ subsets. Researchers reported that naive, central memory and Treg TCRB repertoires appeared more similar in patients than in healthy donors.

The sequenced template was cDNA made from the entire isolated RNA. Assay: immunoSEQ multiplex PCR; the TCRdb copy retains only in-frame clones and omits some. The repertoire holds around 130,000 clones, around 9% seen once, with 0.6% to 0.9% in the top ten. For this clone: No antigen is known for it.

The sequence was collected from a man aged 30 to 45 with type 1 diabetes. The sequencing input was central memory CD4+ T cells from blood.

CDR3 sequence: CASSQDPGQGANEQFF. In DNA form, the CDR3 reads TGTGCCAGCAGCCAAGATCCAGGACAGGGGGCCAATGAGCAGTTCTTC. This sequence joins TRBV4-2 and TRBJ2-1, with 11 bases fitting TRBD1. Germline assignment: CDR1 LGHNA and CDR2 YNFKEQ. The CDR3 is made up of 16 amino acids. Trimming removed 0 bases from V and 6 bases from J; junction bases left unmatched: 4.